The entry below gives a single TCR beta chain sequence along with its context. Trimming took off 5 bases at V and 4 bases at J, with 13 bases between the two ends. The CDR3 length is 14 residues. Looked up from germline, CDR1 is SGHVS and CDR2 is FNYEAQ. A second PCR of roughly 7 to 11 cycles used a sample-barcoded 5' primer and a J-beta primer mix. TCRdb re-called the 5' RACE reads with MiXCR, one entry per CDR3 protein. Among around 940,000 distinct CDR3 sequences listed, around 54% were seen once. This entry comes from a study of blood T cells in healthy people across ages. The sample taken for sequencing was blood. This chain uses TRBV7-6 with TRBJ2-3; a possible D gene is TRBD2 (7 bases). This TCR came from a woman in her sixties in good health. CDR3 nucleotides: TGTGCCAGCAGCCGGGGGGCTAGTTCAGATACGCAGTATTTT. Translated, it gives CASSRGASSDTQYF. The variable domain in full, with the rest retrieved from reference TRBV7-6 and TRBJ2-3, is GAGVSQSPRYKVTKRGQDVALRCDPISGHVSLYWYRQALGQGPEFLTYFNYEAQQDKSGLPNDRFSAERPEGSISTLTIQRTEQRDSAMYRCASSRGASSDTQYFGPGTRLTVL.